This T cell receptor beta chain was captured by sequencing in a study of yellow fever vaccine responses in identical twins. Study observations and caveats: Twins reportedly mounted vaccine T cell responses that seemed partly convergent, partly personalized.

This CDR3 spans 15 amino acids. V gave up 3 bases and J gave up 9 bases; unmatched junction bases: 6. In germline, CDR1 is SGHDN, CDR2 FVKESK. TCRdb re-derived calls from the RT-PCR reads in MiXCR, one entry per CDR3 protein. There are some 15,000 distinct CDR3 sequences in the sample; roughly 80% occur only once, and about 1.8% lies in the top ten. To note about this clonotype: Antigen: not known.

The V and J genes are TRBV14 and TRBJ2-1, with 12 bases fitting TRBD2. The source of this sequence is a woman younger than 30 who received the yellow fever vaccine. This material consisted of T cells from blood (PBMCs), unsorted or a sorted subset (not recorded which), taken before or after yellow fever vaccination (not recorded which). The CDR3, as DNA: TGTGCCAGCAGCCACCCTAGCGGGAGGGCCGTTGAGCAGTTCTTC. It encodes CASSHPSGRAVEQFF. Drawing the rest from reference TRBV14 and TRBJ2-1, the complete variable domain is EAGVTQFPSHSVIEKGQTVTLRCDPISGHDNLYWYRRVMGKEIKFLLHFVKESKQDESGMPNNRFLAERTGGTYSTLKVQPAELEDSGVYFCASSHPSGRAVEQFFGPGTRLTVL.